This T cell receptor (beta chain) is from a study of OX40 agonist ivuxolimab in advanced cancers. On the study more broadly: Hepatocellular carcinoma, melanoma, renal cell or head and neck cancer was diagnosed in the dose-escalation patients. Antecedent anti-PD-1, anti-PD-L1 or anti-CTLA-4 therapy was permissible, with roughly 36% having received some. Partial responses occurred in Three dose-escalation patients, one with hepatocellular carcinoma and two with cutaneous melanoma.

Here immunoSEQ multiplex PCR was the method, and the copy in TCRdb shows in-frame clones only, minus some. The sample lists under 85,000 clones, about 90% occurring once. On this clone: What it binds is not known.

Overall study findings and caveats: There was clonal expansion of CD4+ and CD8+ blood T cells by week 6 at 0.1 to 3.0 mg/kg.

V was trimmed by 1 base and J by 0 bases, leaving 9 bases between them. CDR3 length: 15 amino acids. Germline V gene lookup returns CDR1 LNHDA and CDR2 SQIVND (reference sequence). The TCR originated in an adult with an advanced solid tumor such as melanoma, head and neck, liver or kidney cancer. Sample: CD4+ or CD8+ T cells sorted from blood, taken in a trial of the OX40 agonist ivuxolimab. V gene TRBV19 combines with J gene TRBJ1-2; D remains ambiguous. CDR3 coding DNA: TGTGCCAGTAGTATAGTCCGGGGATCTAACTATGGCTACACCTTC. Protein sequence: CASSIVRGSNYGYTF.